Sequencing of this T cell receptor (beta chain) was carried out in a study of shared T cell receptors in the human thymus. Clones were sequenced by immunoSEQ multiplex PCR, and TCRdb holds only the in-frame ones, with some missing. The sample holds about 660,000 clones, roughly 90% seen once. The same sample was also studied in work on human thymus T cells.

This receptor was taken from a boy less than two years old with a congenital heart defect. The sequenced material came from thymocytes.

CDR3 region: CASSQEWLAGALNEQYF. The CDR3, as DNA: TGTGCCAGCAGCCAAGAGTGGCTAGCGGGAGCTCTGAACGAGCAGTACTTC. The V gene is TRBV4-2, the J gene TRBJ2-7, with 10 bases matching TRBD2. V lost 0 bases and J lost 5; bases outside the gene matches: 10. The length of the CDR3 is 17 residues. Germline CDR1 and CDR2: LGHNA and YNFKEQ.